These 14 T cell receptor beta chains originate from one sample sequenced in a study of PD-L1 blockade in urothelial cancer. Sequencing used immunoSEQ multiplex PCR; TCRdb keeps in-frame clones, though not all of them. The sample lists under 50,000 clones; approximately 90% were seen once. The sample here was PBMCs, taken around atezolizumab (anti-PD-L1) treatment. Receptors were obtained from a man aged 65 to 79 with urothelial cancer.

V usage is TRBV5-1 and J usage is TRBJ1-1; 9 nucleotides align to TRBD1. Germline V lookup: CDR1 SGHRS, CDR2 YFSETQ. The ends lost 4 bases at V and 5 bases at J; junction bases unmatched: 6. The CDR3 has 14 residues. The CDR3 region has the DNA TGCGCCAGCAGCCCTGGGACAGGGAGGACTGAAGCTTTCTTT. Its protein is CASSPGTGRTEAFF.

The J gene is TRBJ1-1, the V gene TRBV10-3; D perhaps matches TRBD1 (5 bases). V was pared by 0 bases and J by 2 bases, with 13 bases between. Germline CDR1 ENHRY, CDR2 SYGVKD. The CDR3 sequence is 16 residues long. CDR3 in amino acids: CAISESKPGGNTEAFF. The CDR3 nucleotides are TGTGCCATCAGTGAGTCGAAGCCGGGGGGTAACACTGAAGCTTTCTTT.

The chain recombines TRBV27 with TRBJ1-1; 7 nucleotides agree with TRBD1. V lost 0 bases to trimming and J lost 5 bases; unmatched junction nucleotides: 12. Germline loops: CDR1 MNHEY, CDR2 SMNVEV (reference sequence). CDR3 length equals 17 residues. The CDR3 sequence is CASSLSRTGALGTEAFF. The DNA of the CDR3 is TGTGCCAGCAGTTTATCGCGTACAGGGGCCCTTGGGACTGAAGCTTTCTTT.

This rearrangement joins TRBV5-1 to TRBJ2-1; 10 nucleotides agree with TRBD2. Germline CDR1 reads SGHRS; CDR2 reads YFSETQ. J gave up 8 bases and V 3 bases, and 2 bases lay outside the gene matches. CDR3 length equals 13 residues. The CDR3 region has the DNA TGCGCCAGCAGCTCCGGGACTAGCGATGAGCAGTTCTTC. This sequence encodes CASSSGTSDEQFF.

The rearrangement links TRBV6-5 to TRBJ2-7, with 8 bases aligning to TRBD1. The CDR3 length is 13 residues. The V gene's germline CDR1 is MNHEY and CDR2 SVGAGI. V shed 5 bases, J shed 7 bases, and the junction held 7 bases outside the gene matches. The CDR3 spells CASSPQGAVEQYF. Here the CDR3 DNA reads TGTGCCAGCAGTCCCCAGGGGGCCGTAGAGCAGTACTTC.

By frequency in the sample, this clone is medium-sized. The V call is TRBV28, the J call TRBJ2-7; TRBD1 matches 10 bases. Germline V gene lookup returns CDR1 MDHEN and CDR2 SYDVKM. Trimming took 2 bases from V and 0 from J; bases not matched to a gene: 16. The CDR3 length is 20 residues. The CDR3 sequence is CASSLIGIGDRGQSSYEQYF. The CDR3 DNA reads TGTGCCAGCAGTTTAATAGGGATTGGGGACAGGGGTCAGAGCTCCTACGAGCAGTACTTC.

The rearrangement links TRBV7-3 to TRBJ2-3; D remains ambiguous. CDR1 and CDR2 (germline): SGHTA, FQGTGA. This CDR3 contains 15 residues. V was shortened by 4 bases and J by 0 bases, with 11 bases between the two germline ends. Here the CDR3 reads CASSSSLGSTDTQYF. The CDR3 bases are TGTGCCAGCAGCTCCTCCCTAGGTAGCACAGATACGCAGTATTTT.

The V call is TRBV5-1, the J call TRBJ2-2, with 14 nucleotides matching TRBD2. Germline V gene sequence: CDR1 SGHRS, CDR2 YFSETQ. The CDR3 has 15 amino acids. Trimming at V came to 4 bases and at J to 7 bases, leaving 3 bases not matched to a gene. The CDR3 DNA reads TGCGCCAGCAGCGGGGGGACTAGCGGGAGCGGGGAGCTGTTTTTT. It codes for CASSGGTSGSGELFF.

The V call is TRBV9, the J call TRBJ2-1, with 13 positions matching TRBD2. Germline V gene data show CDR1 as SGDLS and CDR2 as YYNGEE. With 5 bases clipped from V and 0 bases from J, the junction kept 8 bases outside the gene matches. The CDR3 contains 18 residues. The CDR3 here is CASREGLAGRSSYNEQFF. CDR3 nucleotides: TGTGCCAGCAGGGAGGGACTAGCGGGGAGGAGCTCCTACAATGAGCAGTTCTTC.

The CDR3 here is CASSLVGGSPTDTQYF. For the CDR3, the DNA is TGTGCCAGCAGCTTAGTCGGCGGCTCCCCCACAGATACGCAGTATTTT. This rearrangement joins TRBV11-2 to TRBJ2-3, with unresolved D. The CDR3 covers 16 residues. The germline V and J ends were trimmed by 1 base and 2 bases, with 13 bases remaining between them. Germline-derived CDR1 and CDR2 are SGHAT and FQNNGV.

This chain links TRBV9 with TRBJ2-1; 14 nucleotides align to TRBD2. This CDR3 region has 16 residues. J was trimmed by 7 bases and V by 6 bases; bases with no gene match: 9. Per the germline V gene, CDR1 is SGDLS and CDR2 is YYNGEE. The CDR3 DNA reads as TGTGCCAGCACCGAGGGACTAGCGGGAGTAGGGAATGAGCAGTTCTTC. This encodes CASTEGLAGVGNEQFF.

The rearrangement links TRBV5-1 to TRBJ2-1, with D maybe TRBD1 (6 bases). Between the trimmed V and J ends, which lost 0 bases and 9 bases, there was a span of 10 bases. The CDR3 has 13 residues. The germline V gene has CDR1 SGHRS and CDR2 YFSETQ. The CDR3 region has the DNA TGCGCCAGCAGCTTGGCGAGGGGGAGTGAGCAGTTCTTC. Its protein is CASSLARGSEQFF.

This chain connects TRBV25-1 to TRBJ1-4; D call uncertain. V shed 3 bases and J shed 1 base, with 18 bases lying between them. Germline CDR1 is MGHDK and CDR2 is SYGVNS. There are 18 residues in the CDR3. CDR3 amino acids: CASSDWASPRETNEKLFF. The CDR3 DNA reads TGTGCCAGCAGTGACTGGGCGTCCCCGCGGGAAACTAATGAAAAACTGTTTTTT.

The rearrangement joins TRBV6-5 to TRBJ2-4; 14 positions agree with TRBD2. The CDR3 totals 15 residues. V was pared by 10 bases and J by 6 bases, with 8 bases of the junction left unmatched. Germline assignment: CDR1 MNHEY and CDR2 SVGAGI. The CDR3 region has the DNA TGTGCCACCGGACTAGCGGGAGGAGTCGGAAACATTCAGTACTTC. This encodes CATGLAGGVGNIQYF.